The 11 T cell receptor beta chains below were found in one sample sequenced in a study of blood T cell repertoires in COVID-19. The method was immunoSEQ multiplex PCR; TCRdb's version includes in-frame clones alone and lacks a portion of them. The data contain 45,000 to 55,000 clones, about 92% of them singletons. Sequences were obtained from peripheral blood. The receptors stem from a human donor in a cohort sampled during active COVID-19.

The rearrangement links TRBV9 to TRBJ1-1, with unresolved D. V gave up 0 bases and J gave up 8 bases, with 11 bases separating them. The CDR3 spans 13 residues. The germline gives CDR1 SGDLS, CDR2 YYNGEE. The CDR3 region has the DNA TGTGCCAGCAGCGTAGGCGACCCGGGGGAAGCTTTCTTT. It is translated as CASSVGDPGEAFF.

This clone appeared once. CDR3 residues: CASSQAPGLYNEQFF. Here the CDR3 DNA reads TGCGCCAGCAGCCAAGCGCCGGGACTTTACAATGAGCAGTTCTTC. The chain employs TRBV4-1 and TRBJ2-1, with TRBD2 as a possible D gene (6 bases). V lost 1 base and J 4 bases, leaving 11 bases between the germline ends. The CDR3 sequence is 15 residues long. Germline values: CDR1 MGHRA, CDR2 YSYEKL.

The J gene is TRBJ1-2, the V gene TRBV30; D gene unclear. Trimming pared 1 base from V and 6 bases from J, leaving 18 bases between. Germline CDR1 GTSNPN, CDR2 SVGIG (reference sequence). This CDR3 spans 15 amino acids. As DNA, the CDR3 is TGTGCCTGGAGTGAGCGGTTCTTAGTATCAAATGGCTACACCTTC. Protein sequence: CAWSERFLVSNGYTF.

The gene calls are TRBV4-1 and TRBJ2-5; D is undetermined. CDR3 length equals 13 residues. Germline V gene data show CDR1 as MGHRA and CDR2 as YSYEKL. With 0 bases removed from V and 7 bases from J, the gap between germline ends came to 9 bases. The DNA of the CDR3 is TGCGCCAGCAGCCAAGATACTACCGGGACCCAGTACTTC. It translates to CASSQDTTGTQYF.

The chain employs TRBV4-1 and TRBJ1-1; possible D gene TRBD1, 6 bases. Germline lookup yields CDR1 MGHRA and CDR2 YSYEKL. The CDR3 runs 15 residues. Trimming took off 0 bases at V and 2 bases at J, with 10 bases between the two ends. CDR3 amino acids: CASSQDWGGNTEAFF. The DNA for the CDR3 is TGCGCCAGCAGCCAAGATTGGGGGGGCAACACTGAAGCTTTCTTT.

This chain joins TRBV20-1 and TRBJ1-2; D is possibly TRBD1 (5 bases). Germline CDR1 and CDR2: DFQATT and SNEGSKA (reference sequence). The CDR3 is 13 residues long. V lost 3 bases and J 5 bases, leaving 13 bases between the germline ends. CDR3 DNA sequence: TGCAGTGCTAGTGGGGCTATTGATTATGGCTACACCTTC. Protein: CSASGAIDYGYTF.

The sample holds a few counts of this clone. V gene TRBV2 combines with J gene TRBJ2-7; 8 bases map to TRBD2. Trimming cost V 10 bases and J 3 bases; bases outside gene matches: 8. Germline assignment: CDR1 SNHLY and CDR2 FYNNEI. This CDR3 has 13 residues. The CDR3 reads CATQRELLYEQYF. CDR3 sequence (DNA): TGTGCCACCCAGCGGGAGTTACTCTACGAGCAGTACTTC.

This clone was seen a handful of times. The gene calls are TRBV6-4 and TRBJ2-2; 13 nucleotides agree with TRBD2. The CDR3 is 18 amino acids. V dropped 6 bases and J dropped 0; count of bases not matched to a gene: 7. Germline CDR1 MRHNA, CDR2 SNTAGT. The CDR3 nucleotides read TGTGCCAGCAGCCGGACTAGCGGGAGAGGAGCGAACACCGGGGAGCTGTTTTTT. Its translation: CASSRTSGRGANTGELFF.

This clone was detected once. The chain uses TRBV6-5 and TRBJ1-1; D unclear. Germline V gene lookup returns CDR1 MNHEY and CDR2 SVGAGI. Trimming took 5 bases from V and 7 from J, leaving 11 bases between them. The CDR3 length is 12 residues. CDR3 nucleotides: TGTGCCAGCAGTCAGACACATAATGAAGCTTTCTTT. Translation gives CASSQTHNEAFF.

This clone is a singleton in its sample. Here the CDR3 DNA reads TGTGCCAGCAGTGAACAGGGAATCAATGGCTACACCTTC. Its translation: CASSEQGINGYTF. The genes are TRBV2 and TRBJ1-2; D is perhaps TRBD1 (5 bases). The CDR3 has 13 amino acids. Germline V gene lookup returns CDR1 SNHLY and CDR2 FYNNEI. Deletions cut 2 bases from V and 6 bases from J, with 10 bases between.

The J gene is TRBJ2-7, the V gene TRBV10-3; possibly TRBD2 for D (7 bases). CDR1 is ENHRY, CDR2 SYGVKD, per germline. The V and J ends lost 6 bases and 6 bases respectively, with 15 bases between them. The CDR3 spans 13 residues. CDR3 loop: CAIRSSGGLEQYF. CDR3 DNA sequence: TGTGCCATCAGGTCGTCCGGGGGGCTCGAGCAGTACTTC.